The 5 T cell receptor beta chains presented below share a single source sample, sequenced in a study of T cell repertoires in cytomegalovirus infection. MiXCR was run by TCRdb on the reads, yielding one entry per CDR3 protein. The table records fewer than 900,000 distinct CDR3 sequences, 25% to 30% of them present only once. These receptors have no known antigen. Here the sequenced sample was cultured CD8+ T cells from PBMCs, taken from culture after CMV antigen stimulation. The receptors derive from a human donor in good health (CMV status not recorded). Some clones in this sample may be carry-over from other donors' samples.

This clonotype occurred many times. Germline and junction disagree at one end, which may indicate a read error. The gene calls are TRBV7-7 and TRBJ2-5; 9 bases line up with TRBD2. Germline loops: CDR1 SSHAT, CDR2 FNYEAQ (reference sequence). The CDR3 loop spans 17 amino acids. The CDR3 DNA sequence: TGTGCTAGCAGCTCCTTAGCGGGGGTCTCGTACCAAGAGACCCAGTACTTC. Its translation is CASSSLAGVSYQETQYF.

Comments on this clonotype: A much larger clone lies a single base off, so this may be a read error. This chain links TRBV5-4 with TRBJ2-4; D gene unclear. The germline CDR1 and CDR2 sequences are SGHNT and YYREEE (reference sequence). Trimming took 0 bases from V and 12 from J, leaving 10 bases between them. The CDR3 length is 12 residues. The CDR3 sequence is CASSLEAWHQYF. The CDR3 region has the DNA TGTGCCAGCAGCTTGGAGGCATGGCATCAGTACTTC.

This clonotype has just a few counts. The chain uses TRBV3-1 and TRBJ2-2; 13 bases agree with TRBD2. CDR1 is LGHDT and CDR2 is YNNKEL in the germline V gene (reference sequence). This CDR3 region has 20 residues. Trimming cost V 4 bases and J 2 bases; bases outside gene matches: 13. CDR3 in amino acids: CASSPGTSGAAGYNTGELFF. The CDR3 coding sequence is TGTGCCAGCAGCCCTGGGACTAGCGGGGCCGCGGGGTACAACACCGGGGAGCTGTTTTTT.

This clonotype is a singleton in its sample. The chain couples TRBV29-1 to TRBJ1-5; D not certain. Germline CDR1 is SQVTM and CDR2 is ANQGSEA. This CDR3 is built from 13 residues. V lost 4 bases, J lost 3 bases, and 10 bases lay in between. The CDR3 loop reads CSVASGSNQPQHF. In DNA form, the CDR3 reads TGCAGCGTTGCCTCCGGATCCAATCAGCCCCAGCATTTT.

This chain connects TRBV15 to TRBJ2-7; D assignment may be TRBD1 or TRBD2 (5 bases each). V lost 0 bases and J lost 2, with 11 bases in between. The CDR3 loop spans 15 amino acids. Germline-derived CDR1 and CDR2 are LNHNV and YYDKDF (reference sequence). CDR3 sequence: CATSRDLGDAYEQYF. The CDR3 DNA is TGTGCCACCAGCAGAGATTTGGGGGACGCCTACGAGCAGTACTTC.